A selection of T cell receptor beta chains follows, all from one sample in a study of molecular identifiers for immune sequencing clone quantification. In TCRdb, the PCR reads were re-called with MiXCR into one record per CDR3 protein. The data contain just under 650,000 distinct CDR3 sequences, 20% of them singletons. Input material: naive CD8+ T cells from blood, with Jurkat cell RNA spiked in. The receptors were sampled from a human donor in good health. Some libraries in this study had Jurkat cell RNA spiked in. The CDR3 runs from the conserved cysteine through the conserved F or W. Each record gives: J gene, D gene, V gene, clone size, CDR3 protein, CDR3 DNA. A D gene is named only where the DNA matches it firmly. A row's size may be missing; if present it is once, few, many or a size class.

TRBJ1-3	NA	TRBV6-5	many	CASSYGPRFGNTIYF	TGTGCCAGCAGTTATGGGCCAAGGTTTGGAAACACCATATATTTT
TRBJ1-4	NA	TRBV25-1	NA	CASSAYSATNEKLYF	TGTGCCAGCAGTGCGTACAGTGCAACTAATGAAAAACTGTATTTT
TRBJ1-2	TRBD1	TRBV4-1	many	CASSQAPGQGDYGYTF	TGCGCCAGCAGCCAGGCACCGGGACAGGGAGACTATGGCTACACCTTC
TRBJ2-7	NA	TRBV1	NA	CTSSQDLVETSGSYEQYF	TGCACCAGCAGCCAAGATCTTGTAGAGACTAGCGGGAGCTACGAGCAGTACTTC
TRBJ1-6	NA	TRBV27	few	CASSQKRTAYNSPLHF	TGTGCCAGCAGTCAAAAACGGACAGCCTATAATTCACCCCTCCACTTT
TRBJ1-1	NA	TRBV7-2	many	CASSQAFPIGWSEAFF	TGTGCCAGCAGCCAAGCTTTTCCGATCGGTTGGTCTGAAGCTTTCTTT
TRBJ2-7	TRBD2	TRBV29-1	few	CSVESLAGAPYEQYF	TGCAGCGTTGAATCCCTAGCGGGAGCCCCTTACGAGCAGTACTTC
TRBJ1-6	NA	TRBV19	NA	CASSIVARGNSPLHF	TGTGCCAGTAGTATCGTTGCCCGCGGGAATTCACCCCTCCACTTT
TRBJ2-3	NA	TRBV28	many	CASSFAPAGGTDTQYF	TGTGCCAGCAGTTTCGCGCCGGCAGGGGGCACAGATACGCAGTATTTT
TRBJ2-3	NA	TRBV19	few	CASSISDRLPSTDTQYF	TGTGCCAGTAGTATATCCGATAGGCTTCCTAGCACAGATACGCAGTATTTT
TRBJ2-3	NA	TRBV5-6	NA	CASSLDWNSVSSDTQYF	TGTGCCAGCAGCTTGGATTGGAACTCAGTGTCGTCAGATACGCAGTATTTT
TRBJ1-5	TRBD1	TRBV7-8	many	CASTDTGTGGSNQPQHF	TGTGCCAGCACAGATACCGGGACAGGGGGCTCGAATCAGCCCCAGCATTTT
TRBJ2-7	TRBD2	TRBV12-3/TRBV12-4	NA	CASSSSPDSGSHYEQYF	TGTGCCAGCAGCTCTTCCCCAGATAGCGGGAGTCACTACGAGCAGTACTTC
TRBJ2-5	TRBD1	TRBV25-1	NA	CASSFRDSRGTQYF	TGTGCCAGCAGTTTCCGGGACAGCCGAGGGACCCAGTACTTC
TRBJ2-2	NA	TRBV29-1	NA	CNVEVENTGELFF	TGCAACGTTGAAGTTGAAAACACCGGGGAGCTGTTTTTT
TRBJ2-7	TRBD1	TRBV6-1	many	CASSNPGQNYEQYF	TGTGCCAGCTCAAATCCGGGACAGAACTACGAGCAGTACTTC
TRBJ2-5	NA	TRBV5-6	many	CASSLAGRTQYF	TGTGCCAGCAGCTTGGCCGGGAGGACCCAGTACTTC